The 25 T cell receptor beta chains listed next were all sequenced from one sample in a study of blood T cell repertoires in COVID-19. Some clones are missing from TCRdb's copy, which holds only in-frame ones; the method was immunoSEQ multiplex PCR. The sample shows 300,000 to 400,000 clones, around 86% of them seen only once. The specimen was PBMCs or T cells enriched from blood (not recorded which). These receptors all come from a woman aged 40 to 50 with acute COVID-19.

This chain's CDR3 is CASSSTFRETQYF. The CDR3, as DNA: TGTGCCAGCAGCTCCACATTTCGAGAGACCCAGTACTTC. The chain links TRBV11-2 to TRBJ2-5; no definite D call. The length of the CDR3 is 13 residues. Germline V gene sequence: CDR1 SGHAT, CDR2 FQNNGV. The ends were cut back, 4 bases at V and 4 bases at J, with 10 bases in the middle.

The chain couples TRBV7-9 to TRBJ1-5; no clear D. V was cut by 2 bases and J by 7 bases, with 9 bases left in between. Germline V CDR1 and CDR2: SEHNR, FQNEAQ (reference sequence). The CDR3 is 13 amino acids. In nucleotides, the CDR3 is TGTGCCAGCAGCTTATCGACTGCCCAGCCCCAGCATTTT. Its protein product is CASSLSTAQPQHF. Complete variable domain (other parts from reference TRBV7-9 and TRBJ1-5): DTGVSQNPRHKITKRGQNVTFRCDPISEHNRLYWYRQTLGQGPEFLTYFQNEAQLEKSRLLSDRFSAERPKGSFSTLEIQRTEQGDSAMYLCASSLSTAQPQHFGDGTRLSIL.

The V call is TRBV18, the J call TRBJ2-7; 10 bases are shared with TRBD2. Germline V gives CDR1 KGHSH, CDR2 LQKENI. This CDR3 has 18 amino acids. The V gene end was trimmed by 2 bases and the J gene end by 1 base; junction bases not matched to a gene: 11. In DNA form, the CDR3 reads TGTGCCAGCTCACCATCGTTGACTAGCGGGCCCTCTTCCTACGAGCAGTACTTC. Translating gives CASSPSLTSGPSSYEQYF.

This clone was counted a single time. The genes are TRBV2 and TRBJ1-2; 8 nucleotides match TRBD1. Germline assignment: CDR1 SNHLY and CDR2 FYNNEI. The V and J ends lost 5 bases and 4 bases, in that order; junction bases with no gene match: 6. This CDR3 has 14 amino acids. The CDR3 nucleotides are TGTGCCAGCAGTCCTAGGACAGGGCCCTATGGCTACACCTTC. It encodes CASSPRTGPYGYTF.

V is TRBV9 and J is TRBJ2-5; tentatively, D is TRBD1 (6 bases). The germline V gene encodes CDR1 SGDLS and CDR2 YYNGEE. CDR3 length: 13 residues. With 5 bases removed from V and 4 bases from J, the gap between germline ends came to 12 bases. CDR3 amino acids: CASSAGTRETQYF. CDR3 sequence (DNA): TGTGCCAGCAGTGCCGGGACAAGAGAGACCCAGTACTTC.

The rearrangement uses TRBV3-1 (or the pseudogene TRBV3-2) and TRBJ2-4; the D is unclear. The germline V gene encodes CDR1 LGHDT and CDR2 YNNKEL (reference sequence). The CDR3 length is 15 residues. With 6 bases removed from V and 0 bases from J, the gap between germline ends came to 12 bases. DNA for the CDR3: TGTGCCAGCAGTCCGACAACGCTAGCCAAAAACATTCAGTACTTC. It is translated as CASSPTTLAKNIQYF.

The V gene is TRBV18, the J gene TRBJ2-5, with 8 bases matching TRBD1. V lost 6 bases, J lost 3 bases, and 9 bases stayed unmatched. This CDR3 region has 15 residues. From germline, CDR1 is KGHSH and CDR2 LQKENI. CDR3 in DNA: TGTGCCAGCTCCCTCTCGAACAGGGGGAAAGAGACCCAGTACTTC. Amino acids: CASSLSNRGKETQYF.

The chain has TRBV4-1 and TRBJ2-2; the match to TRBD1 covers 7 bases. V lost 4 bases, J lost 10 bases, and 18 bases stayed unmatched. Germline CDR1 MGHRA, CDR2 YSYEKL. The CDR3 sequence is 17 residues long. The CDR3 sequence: CASSRRRNRGLPEELFF. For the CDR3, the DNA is TGCGCCAGCAGCCGACGACGGAACAGGGGCCTACCGGAGGAGCTGTTTTTT.

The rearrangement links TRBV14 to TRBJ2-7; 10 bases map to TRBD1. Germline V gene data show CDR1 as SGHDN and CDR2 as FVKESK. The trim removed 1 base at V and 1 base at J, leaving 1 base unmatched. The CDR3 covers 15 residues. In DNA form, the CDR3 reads TGTGCCAGCAGCCAAGTGGACAGGGGGTCCTACGAGCAGTACTTC. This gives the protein CASSQVDRGSYEQYF.

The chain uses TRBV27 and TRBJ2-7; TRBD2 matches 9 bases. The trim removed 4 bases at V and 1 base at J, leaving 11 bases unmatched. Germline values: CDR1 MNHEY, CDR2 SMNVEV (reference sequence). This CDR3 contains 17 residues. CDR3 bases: TGTGCCAGCAGTTCCTCCCAGCGGGGGGCCAAATCCTACGAGCAGTACTTC. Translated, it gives CASSSSQRGAKSYEQYF.

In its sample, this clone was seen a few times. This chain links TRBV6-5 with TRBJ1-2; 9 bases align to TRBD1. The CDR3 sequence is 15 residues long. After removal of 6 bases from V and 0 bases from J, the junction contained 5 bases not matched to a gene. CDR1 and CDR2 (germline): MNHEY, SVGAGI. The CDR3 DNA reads TGTGCCAGCAGGGGACAGGGAAGACCTAACTATGGCTACACCTTC. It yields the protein CASRGQGRPNYGYTF.

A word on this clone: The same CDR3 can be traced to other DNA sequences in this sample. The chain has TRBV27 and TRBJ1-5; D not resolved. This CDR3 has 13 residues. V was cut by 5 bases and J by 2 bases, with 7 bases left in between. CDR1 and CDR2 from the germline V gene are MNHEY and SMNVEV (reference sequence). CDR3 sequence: CASSPTGNQPQHF. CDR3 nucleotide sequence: TGTGCCAGCAGTCCGACTGGCAATCAGCCCCAGCATTTT.

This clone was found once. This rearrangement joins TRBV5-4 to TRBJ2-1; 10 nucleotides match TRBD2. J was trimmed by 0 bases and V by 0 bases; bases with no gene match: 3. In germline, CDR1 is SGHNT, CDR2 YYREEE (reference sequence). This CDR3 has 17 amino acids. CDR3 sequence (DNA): TGTGCCAGCAGCTTGGCTAGCGGGGGTGTCTCCTACAATGAGCAGTTCTTC. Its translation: CASSLASGGVSYNEQFF.

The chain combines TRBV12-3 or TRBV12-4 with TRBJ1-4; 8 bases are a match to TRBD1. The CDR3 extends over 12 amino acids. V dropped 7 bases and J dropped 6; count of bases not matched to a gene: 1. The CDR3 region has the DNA TGTGCCAGCAACAGGGGGGATGAAAAACTGTTTTTT. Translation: CASNRGDEKLFF.

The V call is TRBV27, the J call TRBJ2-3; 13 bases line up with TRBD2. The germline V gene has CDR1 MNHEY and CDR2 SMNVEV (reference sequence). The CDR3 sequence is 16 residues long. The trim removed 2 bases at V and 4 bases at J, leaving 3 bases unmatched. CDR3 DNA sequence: TGTGCCAGCAGTTTAGACGGACTAGCGGGGGCAGATACGCAGTATTTT. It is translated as CASSLDGLAGADTQYF.

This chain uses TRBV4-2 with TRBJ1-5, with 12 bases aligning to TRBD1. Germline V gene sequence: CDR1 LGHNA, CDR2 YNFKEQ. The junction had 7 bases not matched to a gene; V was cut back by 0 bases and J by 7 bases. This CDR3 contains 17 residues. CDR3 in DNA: TGTGCCAGCAGCCAAGATCCGGGACAGGGGGCTGTGCAGCCCCAGCATTTT. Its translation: CASSQDPGQGAVQPQHF.

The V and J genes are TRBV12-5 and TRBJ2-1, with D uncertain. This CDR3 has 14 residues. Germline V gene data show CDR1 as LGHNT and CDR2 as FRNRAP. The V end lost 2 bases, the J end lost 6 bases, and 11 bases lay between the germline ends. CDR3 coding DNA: TGTGCTAGTGGTTTGAGTATTTCTACCAATGAGCAGTTCTTC. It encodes CASGLSISTNEQFF.

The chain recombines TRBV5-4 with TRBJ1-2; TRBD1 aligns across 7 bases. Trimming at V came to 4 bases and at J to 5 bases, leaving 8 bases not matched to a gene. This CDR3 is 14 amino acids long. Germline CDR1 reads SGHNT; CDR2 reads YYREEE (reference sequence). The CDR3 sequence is CASSTGTENYGYTF. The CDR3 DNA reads TGTGCCAGCAGCACAGGGACAGAGAATTATGGCTACACCTTC.

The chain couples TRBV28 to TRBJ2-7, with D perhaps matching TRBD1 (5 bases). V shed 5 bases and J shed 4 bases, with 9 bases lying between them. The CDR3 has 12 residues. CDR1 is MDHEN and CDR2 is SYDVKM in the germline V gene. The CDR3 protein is CASSKDKYEQYF. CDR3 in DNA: TGTGCCAGCAGTAAGGACAAATACGAGCAGTACTTC.

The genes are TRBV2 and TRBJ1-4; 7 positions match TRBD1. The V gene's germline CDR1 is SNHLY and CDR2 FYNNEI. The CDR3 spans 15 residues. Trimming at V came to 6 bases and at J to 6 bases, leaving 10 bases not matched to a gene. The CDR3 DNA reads TGTGCCAGCAGGGATATGACAGGGAAGGATGAAAAACTGTTTTTT. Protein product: CASRDMTGKDEKLFF.

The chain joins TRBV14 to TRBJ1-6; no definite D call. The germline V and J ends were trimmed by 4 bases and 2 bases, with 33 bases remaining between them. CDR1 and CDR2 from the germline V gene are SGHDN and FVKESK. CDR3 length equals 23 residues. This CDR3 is CASSPPERAPRTGLWTYNSPLHF. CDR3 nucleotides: TGTGCCAGCAGCCCCCCTGAACGGGCTCCTAGGACTGGGCTATGGACCTATAATTCACCCCTCCACTTT.

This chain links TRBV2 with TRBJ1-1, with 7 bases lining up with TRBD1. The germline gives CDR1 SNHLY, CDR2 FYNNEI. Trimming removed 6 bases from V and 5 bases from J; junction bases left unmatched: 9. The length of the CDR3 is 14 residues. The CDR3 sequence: CASRMRQGVTEAFF. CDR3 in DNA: TGTGCCAGCAGAATGCGGCAGGGGGTAACTGAAGCTTTCTTT.

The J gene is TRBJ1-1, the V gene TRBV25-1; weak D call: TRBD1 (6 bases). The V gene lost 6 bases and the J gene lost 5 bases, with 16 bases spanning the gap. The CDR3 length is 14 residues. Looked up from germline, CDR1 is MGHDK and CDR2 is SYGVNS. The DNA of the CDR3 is TGTGCCAGCAGCGGGTCATCCAGGGGAACTGAAGCTTTCTTT. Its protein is CASSGSSRGTEAFF.

This chain's CDR3 is CATSEGGSRGFYNEQFF. CDR3 nucleotide sequence: TGTGCCACCAGTGAGGGGGGGAGTCGGGGTTTTTACAATGAGCAGTTCTTC. The chain combines TRBV24-1 with TRBJ2-1, with 7 bases fitting TRBD2. The CDR3 spans 17 residues. J gave up 4 bases and V 4 bases, and 12 bases lay outside the gene matches. Germline CDR1 is KGHDR and CDR2 is SFDVKD.

This CDR3 is CASSLASGYNEQFF. The CDR3 DNA reads TGTGCCAGCAGCCTCGCTAGCGGATACAATGAGCAGTTCTTC. The V and J genes are TRBV7-9 and TRBJ2-1, with 7 nucleotides matching TRBD2. The CDR3 is made up of 14 amino acids. V was pared by 5 bases and J by 4 bases, with 5 bases of the junction left unmatched. Per the germline V gene, CDR1 is SEHNR and CDR2 is FQNEAQ (reference sequence).